This record looks at one TCR beta chain sequence and its context. Its target antigen remains unknown. One base away there is no much larger clone; base qualities are not given. This record belongs to a study of OX40 agonist ivuxolimab in advanced cancers. Looking at the study overall: The costimulatory receptor OX40 (CD134) was targeted by ivuxolimab, a fully human IgG2 agonistic monoclonal antibody. Intravenous ivuxolimab was administered to patients every 2 weeks at six dose levels: 0.01, 0.1, 0.3, 1.5, 3 and 10 mg/kg. Of the approximately 54 dose-escalation patients, hepatocellular carcinoma was present in around 20, melanoma in roughly 15, renal cell carcinoma in 9 and head and neck cancer in 9. In the dose-escalation cohort, approximately 83% of patients were male, and the mean age was around 60 years with a range of about 23 to 79. Prior anti-PD-1, anti-PD-L1 or anti-CTLA-4 therapy was permitted, and checkpoint inhibitors had been received by more than 35% of dose-escalation patients. Partial responses were achieved by three dose-escalation patients, of whom one had hepatocellular carcinoma and two had cutaneous melanoma. Peripheral TCRbeta sequencing aimed to test whether ivuxolimab altered TCR sequence diversity and caused clonal T-cell expansion. The monotherapy dose-escalation portion (N ≈ 52 patients) of the phase I ivuxolimab trial is reported in the paper. Broader findings and caveats from the paper: Clonal expansion of both CD4+ and CD8+ blood T cells was observed from baseline to week 6 at doses 0.1 to 3.0 mg/kg. Antigen specificity was not determined for the clonally expanded peripheral T cells. After ivuxolimab, CD8+ T cells had more expanded clones than CD4+ T cells on average. Low levels of normalized T-cell clonal expansion were also shown by some nonresponding patients. Partial responders in the 0.1-3.0 mg/kg groups had among the lowest normalized peripheral clonal expansion, especially among CD8+ T cells.

Reading from cysteine to phenylalanine, the CDR3 counts 16 amino acids. The retained sequence is limited to the CDR3, 48 bases, with the frame set at the first base. To sequence the TCRbeta CDR3 region, genomic DNA was isolated from the sorted cells. The immunoSEQ Assay was used to sequence the TCRbeta CDR3 regions. Here the immuneACCESS table is served through TCRdb, limited to in-frame sequences with V and J called. Missing clones are a known gap in these copies; in checked studies unresolved V genes cover under half, and the rest lacks a known reason. The sample profile shows about 45,000 clones; roughly 93% of them were found once. The ten largest account for about 20% of the sample. Patients with autoimmune disease history or receiving systemic immunosuppression were excluded from the trial. Peripheral blood for TCR sequencing was drawn from every dose cohort at baseline, at cycle 4 day 1 and at cycle 7 day 1. Samples came from an open-label, multicenter, first-in-human phase I dose-escalation trial of ivuxolimab. Adults with locally advanced or metastatic head and neck squamous cell, hepatocellular, melanoma or renal cell carcinoma were enrolled in the trial. Before TCR sequencing, CD4+ T cells and CD8+ T cells were sorted from peripheral blood as separate populations.

The specimen was CD4+ or CD8+ T cells sorted from blood, collected in a trial of the OX40 agonist ivuxolimab. This clonotype was sampled from an adult with an advanced solid tumor such as melanoma, head and neck, liver or kidney cancer. The sequence joins TRBV21-1 to TRBJ1-2; the table names TRBD1, a call not compared with the DNA. TRBV21-1 is a listed pseudogene. For the CDR3, the sequence is CASSKLGRPGGNRYTF. The DNA sequence is as follows: TGTGCCAGCAGCAAATTAGGTCGGCCAGGGGGCAATCGCTACACCTTC.